This T cell receptor beta chain was captured by sequencing in a study of blood T cell repertoires in COVID-19. TCRdb's copy holds only in-frame clones and misses some; the assay was immunoSEQ multiplex PCR. The sample shows over 250,000 clones, about 73% of them seen only once. V was shortened by 6 bases and J by 8 bases, with 16 bases between the two germline ends. Germline CDR1 is SNHLY and CDR2 is FYNNEI. The CDR3 totals 13 residues. Source material: peripheral blood. The rearrangement uses TRBV2 and TRBJ1-2; the D is unclear. The receptor was isolated from an elderly woman with acute or convalescent COVID-19. The CDR3 region is CASSAHGPQGYTF. CDR3 sequence (DNA): TGTGCCAGCAGCGCGCATGGGCCGCAGGGCTACACCTTC.